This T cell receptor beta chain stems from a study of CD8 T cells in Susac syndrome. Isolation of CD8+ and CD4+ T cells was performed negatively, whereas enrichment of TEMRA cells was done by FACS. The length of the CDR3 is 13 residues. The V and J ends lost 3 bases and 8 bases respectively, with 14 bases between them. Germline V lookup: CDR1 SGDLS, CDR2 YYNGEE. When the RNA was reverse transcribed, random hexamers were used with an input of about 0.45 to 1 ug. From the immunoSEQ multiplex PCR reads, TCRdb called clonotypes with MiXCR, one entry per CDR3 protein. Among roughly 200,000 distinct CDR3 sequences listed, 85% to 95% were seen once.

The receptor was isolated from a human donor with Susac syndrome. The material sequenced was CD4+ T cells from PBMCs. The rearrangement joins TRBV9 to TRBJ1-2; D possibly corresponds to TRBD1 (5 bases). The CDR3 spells CASSAWTEGGYTF. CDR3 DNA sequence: TGTGCCAGCAGCGCCTGGACCGAGGGGGGCTACACCTTC.